The rows below give T cell receptor beta chains drawn from one sample of a study of blood T cell repertoires in COVID-19. Profiling relied on immunoSEQ multiplex PCR, and the TCRdb table lists in-frame clones only, not all of them. There are roughly 210,000 clones in the sample; 88% occur only once, and 1.5% to 2% lies in the top ten. Sequenced material: peripheral blood. The source of these receptors is a man between 65 and 79 years old with acute or convalescent COVID-19. Both conserved end residues are part of each CDR3. The order of the fields is CDR3 length, D gene, J gene, clone size, V gene, CDR3 DNA, CDR3 protein. D genes are given only for firm matches. Only part of the rows carry a size: once, few, many, or a class if the clone is expanded.

14 - TRBJ1-6 - TRBV19 TGTGCCAGTAGTATGGGGGACACCAATTCACCCCTCCACTTT CASSMGDTNSPLHF
13 TRBD2 TRBJ2-7 - TRBV10-3 TGTGCCATTCGACTAGCGGGATTTAACGAGCAGTACTTC CAIRLAGFNEQYF
16 TRBD2 TRBJ2-1 - TRBV27 TGTGCCAGCTACTCGGGGGGAGCGATCACCTACAATGAGCAGTTCTTC CASYSGGAITYNEQFF
18 TRBD2 TRBJ2-1 once TRBV10-1 TGCGCCAGCAGTGAGCCTTTATCCGGGACTAGCGGGAAGGGTGAGCAGTTCTTC CASSEPLSGTSGKGEQFF
15 - TRBJ2-3 - TRBV5-1 TGCGCCAGCAGCCCAAACAGGTTTAGCACAGATACGCAGTATTTT CASSPNRFSTDTQYF
14 - TRBJ1-1 - TRBV18 TGTGCCAGCTCCCGAAATAGAGTGAACACTGAAGCTTTCTTT CASSRNRVNTEAFF
14 - TRBJ2-7 - TRBV6-5 TGTGCCAGCAGACTAGAGGGATTTAGGGACGAGCAGTACTTC CASRLEGFRDEQYF
13 - TRBJ2-5 - TRBV30 TGTGCCTGGAGTGTACTAGGTCGGGAGACCCAGTACTTC CAWSVLGRETQYF
14 - TRBJ2-5 - TRBV7-9 TGTGCCAGCAGCCCTCCAGGGGCCCAAGAGACCCAGTACTTC CASSPPGAQETQYF
11 - TRBJ2-3 few TRBV10-3 TGTGCCATCATGTTTCTAGATACGCAGTATTTT CAIMFLDTQYF
15 TRBD1 TRBJ1-2 - TRBV5-1 TGCGCCAGCAGCTTTGGAACCGGGACAGGCGCGGGCTACACCTTC CASSFGTGTGAGYTF
17 TRBD2 TRBJ2-7 - TRBV15 TGTGCCACCAGCAGAGATAGCCTAGCGGCGATCTCCTACGAGCAGTACTTC CATSRDSLAAISYEQYF
14 - TRBJ1-3 - TRBV28 TGTGCCAGCAGGTCGACAGGCTCTGGAAACACCATATATTTT CASRSTGSGNTIYF
14 - TRBJ2-5 - TRBV19 TGTGCCAGTAGTATAGGTGGCAGGGGAGAGACCCAGTACTTC CASSIGGRGETQYF
13 - TRBJ2-7 - TRBV11-1 TGTGCCAGCAGCTTAAGCAGGGTGCACGAGCAGTACTTC CASSLSRVHEQYF
16 - TRBJ2-5 - TRBV2 TGTGCCAGCAGAGACGGGTATGGGAGCCACCGGGAGACCCAGTACTTC CASRDGYGSHRETQYF
15 - TRBJ1-1 once TRBV28 TGTGCCAGCAGTCGGGGGGGGACACTGAACACTGAAGCTTTCTTT CASSRGGTLNTEAFF
15 TRBD1 TRBJ2-7 - TRBV2 TGTGCCAGCAGTGTGTTGGGACAGGGTTTAGGCGAGCAGTACTTC CASSVLGQGLGEQYF
15 TRBD1 TRBJ2-7 - TRBV5-1 TGCGCCAGCAGTTTACAACAGGGGTCCTCCTACGAGCAGTACTTC CASSLQQGSSYEQYF
15 TRBD1 TRBJ2-3 - TRBV28 TGTGCCAGCACCCAAGCAGGGGGCCGCACAGATACGCAGTATTTT CASTQAGGRTDTQYF
16 - TRBJ1-1 - TRBV5-1 TGCGCCAGCAGCTTGTTAGGAGGCGACATGAACACTGAAGCTTTCTTT CASSLLGGDMNTEAFF
14 - TRBJ1-5 - TRBV7-2 TGTGCCAGCAGCTCTTCAGGGAGCAATCAGCCCCAGCATTTT CASSSSGSNQPQHF
13 - TRBJ1-1 few TRBV7-8 TGTGCCAGCAGCCCCCGAACCGGGGGAGAAGCTTTCTTT CASSPRTGGEAFF
14 - TRBJ2-7 - TRBV28 TGTGCCAGCAGTTTGGAGGGACGGATCTACGAGCAGTACTTC CASSLEGRIYEQYF
12 - TRBJ1-2 - TRBV5-5 TGTGCCAGCAGCTTTGACAGCTATGGCTACACCTTC CASSFDSYGYTF
13 - TRBJ2-2 - TRBV19 TGTGCCAGTAGTATAGATGGCGGGGGGGAGCTGTTTTTT CASSIDGGGELFF
14 - TRBJ1-1 - TRBV11-1 TGTGCCAGCAGGCTAGGACAGAGGAACACTGAAGCTTTCTTT CASRLGQRNTEAFF
17 TRBD2 TRBJ2-5 - TRBV6-1 TGTGCCAGCAGTGGCAGTACCAGACGGACTAGGGCGGAGACCCAGTACTTC CASSGSTRRTRAETQYF
16 TRBD1 TRBJ2-3 - TRBV16 TGTGCCAGCAGCGCCCGGACAGGTCCTGGCACAGATACGCAGTATTTT CASSARTGPGTDTQYF
13 - TRBJ2-7 once TRBV6-5 TGTGCCAGCAGGTCAGGAGGGATCTACGAGCAGTACTTC CASRSGGIYEQYF
17 - TRBJ1-5 - TRBV21-1 TGTGCCAGCAGCAAAGAGGGACTACGGTATAGCAATCAGCCCCAGCATTTT CASSKEGLRYSNQPQHF
16 TRBD2 TRBJ2-2 - TRBV4-1 TGCGCCAGCAGCCAAGGGGCGGGGGTGAACACCGGGGAGCTGTTTTTT CASSQGAGVNTGELFF
15 TRBD1 TRBJ1-5 - TRBV2 TGTGCCAGCAGTGAAGGTCAGGGGGCGAGTCAGCCCCAGCATTTT CASSEGQGASQPQHF
13 - TRBJ2-1 - TRBV7-7 TGTGCTAGCAGCTTAGAGAGGTACAATGAGCAGTTCTTC CASSLERYNEQFF
14 - TRBJ2-2 - TRBV29-1 TGCAGCGTCCTGGGCACTCAGGCCCGGGGGGAGCTGTTTTTT CSVLGTQARGELFF
14 - TRBJ2-3 - TRBV27 TGTGCCAGCAGTTATAGCTTGAGCACAGATACGCAGTATTTT CASSYSLSTDTQYF
12 - TRBJ1-1 - TRBV6-5 TGTGCCAGCAGTTACTTCCCGGGAGAAGCTTTCTTT CASSYFPGEAFF
16 TRBD1 TRBJ2-1 - TRBV24-1 TGTGCCACCAGTGACTCCACAGGGGTAAGGATCGCTGAGCAGTTCTTC CATSDSTGVRIAEQFF
15 TRBD1 TRBJ1-5 - TRBV7-6 TGTGCCAGCAGCTCGGGACAGGGAGGTTTTGAGCCCCAGCATTTT CASSSGQGGFEPQHF
16 TRBD1 TRBJ1-5 - TRBV7-8 TGTGCCAGCAGCTTAGAGCACACAGGGGGGGATCAGCCCCAGCATTTT CASSLEHTGGDQPQHF
12 - TRBJ2-1 - TRBV19 TGTGCCAGTAATAGCGGAGGGTCTATGCAGTTCTTC CASNSGGSMQFF
15 - TRBJ2-5 - TRBV9 TGTGCCAGCAGCCCAGGCGGGTTTAGGAAAGAGACCCAGTACTTC CASSPGGFRKETQYF
13 - TRBJ2-7 - TRBV6-5 TGTGCCAGCAGGCAACCGGGAGTCTACGAGCAGTACTTC CASRQPGVYEQYF
17 - TRBJ2-3 once TRBV7-2 TGTGCCAGCAGCACAATGGGGGGTCAAACGATCACAGATACGCAGTATTTT CASSTMGGQTITDTQYF
17 - TRBJ2-1 - TRBV7-9 TGTGCCAGCAGCTTAGTTTCTAGTCGGGTCTCTCCCAATGAGCAGTTCTTC CASSLVSSRVSPNEQFF
15 - TRBJ2-7 - TRBV18 TGTGCCAGCTCACCAAGAATCGGACAGTCCTACGAGCAGTACTTC CASSPRIGQSYEQYF
15 TRBD1 TRBJ1-2 - TRBV27 TGTGCCAGCAGTTCGATTACAGGGGGCGGCTATGGCTACACCTTC CASSSITGGGYGYTF
17 - TRBJ2-3 - TRBV21-1 TGTGCCAGCACCCCTAGCGGGAACCGTCCGCGCACAGATACGCAGTATTTT CASTPSGNRPRTDTQYF
16 TRBD2 TRBJ2-7 - TRBV28 TGTGCCAGCAGTCCTCTGACTAGCGGGGGACCCTACGAGCAGTACTTC CASSPLTSGGPYEQYF
15 - TRBJ2-7 - TRBV27 TGTGCCAGCAGTTTATCGAAGGACTCTCTTTACGAGCAGTACTTC CASSLSKDSLYEQYF
15 - TRBJ1-1 - TRBV7-8 TGTGCCAGCAGCTTATCGGCAGGGGTCGTAACTGAAGCTTTCTTT CASSLSAGVVTEAFF
11 - TRBJ2-1 - TRBV3-1/TRBV3-2 TGTGCCAGCAGCCAGACGGGTGAGCAGTTCTTC CASSQTGEQFF
16 - TRBJ2-4 - TRBV15 TGTGCCACCAGCAGAGTAATATGGGGGGAGCCGAACATTCAGTACTTC CATSRVIWGEPNIQYF
13 - TRBJ2-5 - TRBV28 TGTGCCAGCTTGACAGGAAACCAAGAGACCCAGTACTTC CASLTGNQETQYF